This T cell receptor beta chain was sequenced during a study of cytomegalovirus exposure and HLA in healthy donors. Study-level points and caveats: A classifier reportedly called cytomegalovirus status with high sensitivity and specificity. The CMV antigen specificity of three CMV-associated chains was confirmed through in vitro analysis. A later analysis found first-cohort TCR clusters tended to co-occur in the 120 validation repertoires. According to the study, roughly 180 TCR beta chains were cytomegalovirus-associated.

Method: immunoSEQ multiplex PCR; TCRdb's copy keeps in-frame clones and lacks some. The sample includes about 98,000 clones, roughly nine tenths seen only once; the top ten take around 6%. This clone is a singleton in its sample. Its antigen is still unknown. The germline V and J ends were trimmed by 6 bases and 5 bases, with 8 bases remaining between them. Germline loops: CDR1 DFQATT, CDR2 SNEGSKA (reference sequence). The CDR3 sequence is 11 residues long. The source of this sequence is a man younger than 35 in good health and CMV-seropositive. What was sequenced was PBMCs. V is TRBV20-1 and J is TRBJ2-1; D is uncertain. The CDR3 reads CSATLNNEQFF. The CDR3 nucleotides are TGCAGTGCCACTTTGAACAATGAGCAGTTCTTC.